The entry below describes one TCR beta chain. The antigen remains unidentified. Trimming left V 8 bases short and J 4 bases short, with 14 bases between. Germline assignment: CDR1 MDHEN and CDR2 SYDVKM. The CDR3 loop spans 13 amino acids. This specimen comes from a study of OX40 agonist ivuxolimab in advanced cancers. Study-level points and caveats: The 0.1-3.0 mg/kg partial responders had among the lowest clonal expansion. CD8+ T cells averaged more expanded clones than CD4+. By week 6 at 0.1 to 3.0 mg/kg, blood CD4+ and CD8+ T cells had expanded clonally.

Autoimmune disease history or systemic immunosuppression meant exclusion. Sequenced by immunoSEQ multiplex PCR; TCRdb stores in-frame clones only, minus some. Here the sample spans 40,000 to 55,000 clones, roughly 91% being singletons. The sample was CD4+ or CD8+ T cells sorted from blood, taken in a trial of the OX40 agonist ivuxolimab. The receptor comes from an adult with an advanced solid tumor such as melanoma, head and neck, liver or kidney cancer. The V and J genes are TRBV28 and TRBJ1-1; a possible D gene is TRBD1 (5 bases). The CDR3 nucleotides read TGTGCCAGCGGTCGGTGGGGGGTCACTGAAGCTTTCTTT. Protein sequence: CASGRWGVTEAFF.